This T cell receptor (beta chain) was captured in a study of blood T cell repertoires in COVID-19. Only in-frame clones appear in the TCRdb table, and some are missing; sequencing was by immunoSEQ multiplex PCR. In the table there are tens of thousands of clones, approximately 80% of which are singletons. V was cut by 7 bases and J by 7 bases, with 16 bases left in between. The CDR3 totals 13 residues. Germline lookup yields CDR1 MDHEN and CDR2 SYDVKM. Sequenced sample: peripheral blood. V and J are TRBV28 and TRBJ1-2; TRBD1 is a possible D gene (5 bases). The TCR was taken from a man younger than 40 with COVID-19, enrolled during active disease. DNA for the CDR3: TGTGCCAGCATCCCCCAGGGCCGGACTGGCTACACCTTC. Translation gives CASIPQGRTGYTF.